A selection of T cell receptor beta chains follows, all from one sample in a study of blood T cell repertoires in COVID-19. Measured with immunoSEQ multiplex PCR; TCRdb has only the in-frame clones, and not every one. This repertoire shows 55,000 to 80,000 clones, roughly 92% found once; its top ten account for approximately 6%. The source material was peripheral blood. Receptors were obtained from a human donor in a cohort sampled during active COVID-19. Each CDR3 is given with its conserved first and last residue. D genes are given only for firm matches.

v_gene: TRBV12-5; d_gene: TRBD1; j_gene: TRBJ2-3; CDR3aa: CASGLVGDRGSDTQYF; CDR3nt: TGTGCTAGTGGTTTGGTAGGAGACAGGGGATCAGATACGCAGTATTTT
v_gene: TRBV15; d_gene: TRBD1; j_gene: TRBJ1-5; CDR3aa: CATSREGGRVAGQPQHF; CDR3nt: TGTGCCACCAGCAGAGAAGGGGGCAGGGTGGCGGGGCAGCCCCAGCATTTT
v_gene: TRBV30; d_gene: .; j_gene: TRBJ1-4; CDR3aa: CAWSPGVGEKLFF; CDR3nt: TGTGCCTGGAGTCCAGGGGTCGGCGAAAAACTGTTTTTT
v_gene: TRBV9; d_gene: .; j_gene: TRBJ2-1; CDR3aa: CASSTGGQSVNEQFF; CDR3nt: TGTGCCAGCAGCACCGGGGGACAGTCCGTCAATGAGCAGTTCTTC
v_gene: TRBV6-6; d_gene: .; j_gene: TRBJ1-1; CDR3aa: CASSYSQGNTEAFF; CDR3nt: TGTGCCAGCAGTTACTCCCAGGGGAACACTGAAGCTTTCTTT
v_gene: TRBV5-4; d_gene: .; j_gene: TRBJ2-3; CDR3aa: CASSLSLAWPTDTQYF; CDR3nt: TGTGCCAGCAGCTTATCGCTAGCGTGGCCCACAGATACGCAGTATTTT
v_gene: TRBV5-1; d_gene: TRBD2; j_gene: TRBJ2-2; CDR3aa: CASSLVSGTVTGELFF; CDR3nt: TGCGCCAGCAGCTTGGTTAGCGGGACCGTCACCGGGGAGCTGTTTTTT
v_gene: TRBV7-3; d_gene: TRBD1; j_gene: TRBJ2-7; CDR3aa: CASSLTFSGGQGSYEQYF; CDR3nt: TGTGCCAGCAGCTTAACGTTCTCGGGGGGACAGGGGTCCTACGAGCAGTACTTC
v_gene: TRBV12-3/TRBV12-4; d_gene: .; j_gene: TRBJ2-6; CDR3aa: CASTVLGANVLTF; CDR3nt: TGTGCCAGCACCGTCTTAGGGGCCAACGTCCTGACTTTC
v_gene: TRBV19; d_gene: TRBD1; j_gene: TRBJ1-5; CDR3aa: CASSPRGMEFQPQHF; CDR3nt: TGTGCCAGTAGTCCCAGGGGGATGGAGTTTCAGCCCCAGCATTTT
v_gene: TRBV3-1/TRBV3-2; d_gene: .; j_gene: TRBJ1-3; CDR3aa: CASSQDRAGNSGNTIYF; CDR3nt: TGTGCCAGCAGCCAAGATCGAGCAGGGAACTCTGGAAACACCATATATTTT
v_gene: TRBV19; d_gene: .; j_gene: TRBJ2-3; CDR3aa: CASSMGPSTDTQYF; CDR3nt: TGTGCCAGTAGTATGGGGCCATCCACAGATACGCAGTATTTT